This passage covers 21 T cell receptor beta chains from one sample sequenced in a study of blood T cell repertoires in COVID-19. The protocol was immunoSEQ multiplex PCR, while the TCRdb copy is restricted to in-frame clones and leaves out a portion. The sample shows roughly 700,000 clones, just under 90% of them seen only once. The specimen sequenced was peripheral blood. The receptors here all came from a woman in her late teens or twenties with acute or convalescent COVID-19.

The chain joins TRBV27 to TRBJ1-2; a possible D gene is TRBD1 (6 bases). CDR1 is MNHEY and CDR2 is SMNVEV in the germline V gene (reference sequence). This CDR3 is 11 amino acids long. CDR3 loop: CAVQGGEGYTF. The CDR3 DNA is TGTGCAGTTCAAGGGGGTGAAGGCTACACCTTC.

This rearrangement joins TRBV19 to TRBJ1-4; D unresolved. Germline loops: CDR1 LNHDA, CDR2 SQIVND (reference sequence). CDR3 length: 14 residues. Trimming cost V 3 bases and J 4 bases, with 9 bases left between them. In nucleotides, the CDR3 is TGTGCCAGTAGTATTGGGGAGTATAATGAAAAACTGTTTTTT. It specifies CASSIGEYNEKLFF. The variable domain in full, with the rest retrieved from reference TRBV19 and TRBJ1-4, is DGGITQSPKYLFRKEGQNVTLSCEQNLNHDAMYWYRQDPGQGLRLIYYSQIVNDFQKGDIAEGYSVSREKKESFPLTVTSAQKNPTAFYLCASSIGEYNEKLFFGSGTQLSVL.

This chain uses TRBV30 with TRBJ1-5; D ambiguous. Trimming stripped 4 bases from V and 2 bases from J, with 18 bases between. Germline CDR1 is GTSNPN and CDR2 is SVGIG (reference sequence). The CDR3 has 16 amino acids. CDR3 DNA sequence: TGTGCCTGGAAGCGGGAAGGTCAGAAGGGCAATCAGCCCCAGCATTTT. Protein product: CAWKREGQKGNQPQHF.

The rearrangement joins TRBV7-9 to TRBJ1-3, with D maybe TRBD1 (6 bases). V was trimmed by 1 base and J by 0 bases, leaving 19 bases between them. The CDR3 extends over 19 amino acids. CDR1 and CDR2 from the germline V gene are SEHNR and FQNEAQ (reference sequence). The CDR3 spells CASSLGLLRKGVSGNTIYF. The CDR3 nucleotides are TGTGCCAGCAGCTTAGGGCTCTTGAGAAAGGGGGTCTCTGGAAACACCATATATTTT.

The chain links TRBV6-4 to TRBJ2-1, with 7 bases lining up with TRBD2. Germline values: CDR1 MRHNA, CDR2 SNTAGT. V trimming: 4 bases; J trimming: 0 bases; junction bases outside the gene matches: 6. The CDR3 is made up of 16 amino acids. CDR3 sequence: CASSADGGSSYNEQFF. The CDR3 DNA reads TGTGCCAGCAGTGCGGACGGCGGGAGCTCCTACAATGAGCAGTTCTTC.

As to this clone: Other DNA sequences in the sample encode the same CDR3. This chain uses TRBV9 with TRBJ1-2; possible D gene TRBD1, 5 bases. The germline gives CDR1 SGDLS, CDR2 YYNGEE. V was trimmed by 2 bases and J by 8 bases, leaving 13 bases between them. The CDR3 sequence is 13 residues long. The CDR3 bases are TGTGCCAGCAGCGTCGGTCAGGGTGACGGCTACACCTTC. Translated, it gives CASSVGQGDGYTF.

The rearrangement links TRBV5-4 to TRBJ1-1, with D unclear. The CDR3 loop spans 13 amino acids. V was clipped by 0 bases and J by 1 base, with 4 bases between them. Germline V gene data show CDR1 as SGHNT and CDR2 as YYREEE (reference sequence). CDR3 protein: CASSLARNTEAFF. DNA for the CDR3: TGTGCCAGCAGCTTGGCCAGGAACACTGAAGCTTTCTTT.

This chain connects TRBV7-2 to TRBJ2-1, with 7 bases identical to TRBD2. Germline CDR1 SGHTA, CDR2 FQGNSA. V trimming: 5 bases; J trimming: 8 bases; junction bases outside the gene matches: 9. The CDR3 covers 14 residues. The CDR3 reads CASSLLRGLDEQFF. The CDR3 DNA reads as TGTGCCAGCAGCCTCCTGCGGGGGTTGGATGAGCAGTTCTTC.

The chain is built from TRBV14 and TRBJ2-7; TRBD1 matches at 8 bases. The junction had 5 bases not matched to a gene; V was cut back by 4 bases and J by 3 bases. This CDR3 has 14 amino acids. Per the germline V gene, CDR1 is SGHDN and CDR2 is FVKESK. The CDR3 spells CASSPRTGIYEQYF. CDR3 nucleotide sequence: TGTGCCAGCAGCCCACGGACAGGGATCTACGAGCAGTACTTC.

This clone is a singleton in its sample. V usage is TRBV27 and J usage is TRBJ1-1; tentatively, D is TRBD1 (5 bases). The CDR3 is made up of 12 amino acids. Germline V gives CDR1 MNHEY, CDR2 SMNVEV (reference sequence). The ends were cut back, 7 bases at V and 8 bases at J, with 14 bases in the middle. CDR3 DNA sequence: TGTGCCAGCACCTCGGACACGTTAGAAGCTTTCTTT. This encodes CASTSDTLEAFF.

V and J are TRBV24-1 and TRBJ2-7; 10 nucleotides align to TRBD2. V lost 2 bases to trimming and J lost 6 bases; unmatched junction nucleotides: 6. The CDR3 is made up of 15 amino acids. In germline, CDR1 is KGHDR, CDR2 SFDVKD. CDR3 in DNA: TGTGCCACCAGTGATTCCGGGACTAGCGAGGGCGAGCAGTACTTC. Protein sequence: CATSDSGTSEGEQYF.

This clone has a single count. The V call is TRBV3-1 (or the pseudogene TRBV3-2), the J call TRBJ1-3; 7 bases align to TRBD1. The V gene end was trimmed by 5 bases and the J gene end by 4 bases; junction bases not matched to a gene: 8. Germline CDR1 and CDR2: LGHDT and YNNKEL (reference sequence). The CDR3 has 15 amino acids. CDR3 sequence: CASSRLTGLGNTIYF. In DNA form, the CDR3 reads TGTGCCAGCAGCAGACTGACAGGGTTGGGAAACACCATATATTTT.

The chain combines TRBV18 with TRBJ2-3; 8 nucleotides align to TRBD1. CDR3 length: 18 residues. From germline, CDR1 is KGHSH and CDR2 LQKENI. V trimming: 3 bases; J trimming: 3 bases; junction bases outside the gene matches: 14. For the CDR3, the DNA is TGTGCCAGCTCACCCCTAACGATACAGGGGGTTGGGACAGATACGCAGTATTTT. This translates into CASSPLTIQGVGTDTQYF.

V gene TRBV5-6 combines with J gene TRBJ1-6; TRBD1 agrees at 9 bases. Germline CDR1 and CDR2: SGHDT and YYEEEE. V gave up 6 bases and J gave up 8 bases; unmatched junction bases: 6. The CDR3 loop spans 14 amino acids. The CDR3 sequence is CASNVGQGYSPLHF. Here the CDR3 DNA reads TGTGCCAGCAACGTAGGACAGGGGTATTCACCCCTCCACTTT.

This clone was counted a single time. CDR3 nucleotide sequence: TGCGCCAGCAGCTTATCAGTACAGGGGAACACTGAAGCTTTCTTT. Residues: CASSLSVQGNTEAFF. This chain connects TRBV5-1 to TRBJ1-1, with D possibly TRBD1 on 6 matching bases. This CDR3 comprises 15 residues. Germline V gene data show CDR1 as SGHRS and CDR2 as YFSETQ. V was shortened by 2 bases and J by 1 base, with 12 bases between the two germline ends.

This clone was seen a few times. The rearrangement uses TRBV7-2 and TRBJ1-4; perhaps TRBD1 as D (5 bases). The CDR3 loop spans 14 amino acids. Germline V CDR1 and CDR2: SGHTA, FQGNSA. V was pared by 6 bases and J by 7 bases, with 15 bases between. The CDR3 spells CASSQGASGEKLFF. The CDR3 DNA reads as TGTGCCAGCAGTCAAGGGGCTAGCGGTGAAAAACTGTTTTTT.

V and J are TRBV3-1 (or the pseudogene TRBV3-2) and TRBJ2-2; TRBD2 aligns across 10 bases. With V trimmed by 4 bases and J by 3 bases, 14 bases remained unmatched. The germline V gene has CDR1 LGHDT and CDR2 YNNKEL (reference sequence). This CDR3 has 19 residues. The CDR3 nucleotides are TGTGCCAGCAGCCTCCTTGGTGTAAGCGGGGGGGCGCACACCGGGGAGCTGTTTTTT. This codes for CASSLLGVSGGAHTGELFF.

The rearrangement joins TRBV9 to TRBJ2-3; TRBD2 matches at 7 bases. The ends lost 3 bases at V and 2 bases at J; junction bases unmatched: 6. Per germline, CDR1 SGDLS and CDR2 YYNGEE. CDR3 length: 15 residues. DNA for the CDR3: TGTGCCAGCAGCGAGAGCGGGATAGACACAGATACGCAGTATTTT. Translation: CASSESGIDTDTQYF.

This chain uses TRBV6-5 with TRBJ2-7, with TRBD1 identical over 8 bases. Germline-derived CDR1 and CDR2 are MNHEY and SVGAGI. The CDR3 consists of 16 residues. The V and J ends lost 0 bases and 5 bases, in that order; junction bases with no gene match: 9. The DNA of the CDR3 is TGTGCCAGCAGTTACTCGCTCCCAGGACAGGGCCACGAGCAGTACTTC. Translated: CASSYSLPGQGHEQYF.

CDR3 nucleotide sequence: TGTGCCAGCAGTCCGCGGGGGGCAATCTCCGGGGAGCTGTTTTTT. It translates to CASSPRGAISGELFF. J is TRBJ2-2 and V is TRBV27, with 8 bases identical to TRBD2. After removal of 5 bases from V and 6 bases from J, the junction contained 8 bases not matched to a gene. This CDR3 has 15 residues. Germline lookup yields CDR1 MNHEY and CDR2 SMNVEV (reference sequence).

CDR3 sequence (DNA): TGCGCCAGCAGCTTAGGCCTAAGTAGCGGGGGATACAATGAGCAGTTCTTC. Translated: CASSLGLSSGGYNEQFF. This chain connects TRBV5-1 to TRBJ2-1; 9 bases line up with TRBD2. Per the germline V gene, CDR1 is SGHRS and CDR2 is YFSETQ. V shed 2 bases, J shed 4 bases, and the junction held 10 bases outside the gene matches. This CDR3 comprises 17 residues.